This TCR beta chain stems from a study of cytomegalovirus exposure and HLA in healthy donors. It was with 60 Vbeta and 13 Jbeta primers that the PCR ran. TCRdb's copy holds only in-frame clones and misses some; the assay was immunoSEQ multiplex PCR. Among about 130,000 clones listed, around 8.5% were seen once. Germline V gene data show CDR1 as WNHNN and CDR2 as SYGVQD (reference sequence). The CDR3 runs 13 residues. V was trimmed by 5 bases and J by 7 bases, leaving 12 bases between them. The chain joins TRBV10-1 to TRBJ2-1; weak D call: TRBD2 (7 bases). This clonotype was sampled from a man between 40 and 49 years old in good health and CMV-seronegative. Sequenced: PBMCs. The CDR3 sequence is CASSRGATNEQFF. The CDR3 coding sequence is TGCGCCAGCAGTCGGGGGGCTACAAATGAGCAGTTCTTC.